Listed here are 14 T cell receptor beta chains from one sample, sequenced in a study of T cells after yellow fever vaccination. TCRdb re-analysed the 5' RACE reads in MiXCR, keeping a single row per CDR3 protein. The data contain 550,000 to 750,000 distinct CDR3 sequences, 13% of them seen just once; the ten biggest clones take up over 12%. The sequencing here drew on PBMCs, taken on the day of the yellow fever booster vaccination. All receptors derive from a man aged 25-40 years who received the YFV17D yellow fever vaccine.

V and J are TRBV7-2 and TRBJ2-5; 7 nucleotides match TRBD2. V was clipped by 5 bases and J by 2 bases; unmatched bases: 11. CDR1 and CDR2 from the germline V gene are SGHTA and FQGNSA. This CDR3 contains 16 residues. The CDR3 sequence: CASSPTKASGQETQYF. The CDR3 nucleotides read TGTGCCAGCAGCCCGACCAAGGCTAGCGGACAAGAGACCCAGTACTTC.

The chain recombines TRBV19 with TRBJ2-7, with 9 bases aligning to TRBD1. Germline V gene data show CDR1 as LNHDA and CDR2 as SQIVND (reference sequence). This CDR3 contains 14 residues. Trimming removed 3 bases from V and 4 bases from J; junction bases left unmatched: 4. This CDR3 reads CASSIGTGRYEQYF. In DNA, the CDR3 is TGTGCCAGTAGTATCGGGACAGGGCGATACGAGCAGTACTTC.

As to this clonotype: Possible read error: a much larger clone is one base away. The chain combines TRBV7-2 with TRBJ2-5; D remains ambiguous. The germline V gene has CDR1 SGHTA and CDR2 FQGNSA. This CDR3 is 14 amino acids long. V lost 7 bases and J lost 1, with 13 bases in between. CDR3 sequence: CASTFLVSQETQYF. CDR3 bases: TGTGCCAGCACTTTCCTCGTGTCCCAAGAGACCCAGTACTTC.

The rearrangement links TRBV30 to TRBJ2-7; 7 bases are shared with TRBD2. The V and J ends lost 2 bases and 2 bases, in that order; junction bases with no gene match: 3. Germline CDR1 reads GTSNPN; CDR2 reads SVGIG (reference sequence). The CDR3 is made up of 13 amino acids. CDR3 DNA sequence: TGTGCCTGGAGTTCGGGAGGACCCTACGAGCAGTACTTC. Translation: CAWSSGGPYEQYF.

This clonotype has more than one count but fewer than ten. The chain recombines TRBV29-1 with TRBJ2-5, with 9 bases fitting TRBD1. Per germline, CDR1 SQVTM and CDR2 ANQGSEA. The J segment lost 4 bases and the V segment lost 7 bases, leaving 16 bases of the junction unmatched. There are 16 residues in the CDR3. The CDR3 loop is CSARGPTGGQGETQYF. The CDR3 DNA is TGCAGCGCCCGAGGCCCGACAGGGGGTCAAGGAGAGACCCAGTACTTC.

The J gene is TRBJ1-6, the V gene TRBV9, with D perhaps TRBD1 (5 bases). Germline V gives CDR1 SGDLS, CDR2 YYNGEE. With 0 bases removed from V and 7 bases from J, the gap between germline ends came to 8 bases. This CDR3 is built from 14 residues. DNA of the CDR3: TGTGCCAGCAGCGTAGTTGACAGAAATTCACCCCTCCACTTT. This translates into CASSVVDRNSPLHF.

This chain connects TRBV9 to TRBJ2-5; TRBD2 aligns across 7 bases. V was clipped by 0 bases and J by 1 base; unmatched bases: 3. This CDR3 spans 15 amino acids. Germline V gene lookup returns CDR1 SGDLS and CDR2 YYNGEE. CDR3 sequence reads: CASSVGSGGQETQYF. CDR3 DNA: TGTGCCAGCAGCGTAGGTTCGGGGGGCCAAGAGACCCAGTACTTC.

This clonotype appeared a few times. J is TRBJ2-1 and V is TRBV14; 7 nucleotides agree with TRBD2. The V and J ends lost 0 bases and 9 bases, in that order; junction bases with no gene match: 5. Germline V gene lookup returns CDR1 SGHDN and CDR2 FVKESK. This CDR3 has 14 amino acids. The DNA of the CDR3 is TGTGCCAGCAGCCAAGAGTGGGAGGGGAGTGAGCAGTTCTTC. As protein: CASSQEWEGSEQFF.

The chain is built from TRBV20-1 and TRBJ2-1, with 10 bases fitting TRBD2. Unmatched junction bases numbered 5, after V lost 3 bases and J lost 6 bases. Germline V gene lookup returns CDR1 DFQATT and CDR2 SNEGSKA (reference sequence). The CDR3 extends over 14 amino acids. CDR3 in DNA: TGCAGTGCTAGTAAGGGACTAGCGAGCAATGAGCAGTTCTTC. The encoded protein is CSASKGLASNEQFF.

The CDR3 sequence: CATSGADQETQYF. The CDR3 bases are TGTGCCACCAGTGGGGCAGACCAAGAGACCCAGTACTTC. This chain uses TRBV24-1 with TRBJ2-5, with D uncertain. V was trimmed by 5 bases and J by 0 bases, leaving 6 bases between them. Germline CDR1 and CDR2: KGHDR and SFDVKD. There are 13 residues in the CDR3.

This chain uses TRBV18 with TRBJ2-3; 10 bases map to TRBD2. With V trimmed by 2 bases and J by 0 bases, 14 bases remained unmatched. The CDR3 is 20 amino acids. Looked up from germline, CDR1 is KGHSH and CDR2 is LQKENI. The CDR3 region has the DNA TGTGCCAGCTCACCAATTTCTGGGACTAGCGTAAAAGCTAGCACAGATACGCAGTATTTT. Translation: CASSPISGTSVKASTDTQYF.

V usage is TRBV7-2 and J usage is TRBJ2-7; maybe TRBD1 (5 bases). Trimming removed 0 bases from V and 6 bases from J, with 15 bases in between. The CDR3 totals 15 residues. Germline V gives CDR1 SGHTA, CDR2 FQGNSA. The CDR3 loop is CASSLAIQGWGEQYF. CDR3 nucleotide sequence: TGTGCCAGCAGCTTAGCGATCCAGGGATGGGGCGAGCAGTACTTC.

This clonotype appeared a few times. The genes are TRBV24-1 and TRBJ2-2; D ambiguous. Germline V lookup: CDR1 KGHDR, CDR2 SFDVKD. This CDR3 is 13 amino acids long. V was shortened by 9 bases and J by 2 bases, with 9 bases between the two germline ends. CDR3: CATEATNTGELFF. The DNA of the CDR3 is TGTGCCACCGAGGCTACTAACACCGGGGAGCTGTTTTTT.

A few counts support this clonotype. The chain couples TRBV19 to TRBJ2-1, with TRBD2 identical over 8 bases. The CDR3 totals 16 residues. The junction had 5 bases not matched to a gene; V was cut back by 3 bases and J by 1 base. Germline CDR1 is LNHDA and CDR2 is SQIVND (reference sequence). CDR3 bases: TGTGCCAGTAGTATCCCGAGCGGGAGTTCCTACAATGAGCAGTTCTTC. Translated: CASSIPSGSSYNEQFF.